Listed here are 10 T cell receptor beta chains from one sample, sequenced in a study of cytomegalovirus exposure and HLA in healthy donors. PCR involved 60 Vbeta and 13 Jbeta primers. Assay used: immunoSEQ multiplex PCR; TCRdb lists only in-frame clones, some missing. The sample includes over 100,000 clones, approximately 70% of them seen just once. Sequenced input: PBMCs. The source of these receptors is a woman in her 70s in good health and CMV-seropositive.

The chain recombines TRBV12-5 with TRBJ2-1, with D possibly TRBD2 on 7 matching bases. The CDR3 has 16 amino acids. V dropped 8 bases and J dropped 0 bases, with 17 bases sitting between them. The germline CDR1 and CDR2 sequences are LGHNT and FRNRAP. The CDR3 DNA reads as TGTGCTAGTCGACCCGGGGGGCTTCGCTCCTACAATGAGCAGTTCTTC. Translated, it gives CASRPGGLRSYNEQFF. Variable domain in full (rest from reference TRBV12-5 and TRBJ2-1): DARVTQTPRHKVTEMGQEVTMRCQPILGHNTVFWYRQTMMQGLELLAYFRNRAPLDDSGMPKDRFSAEMPDATLATLKIQPSEPRDSAVYFCASRPGGLRSYNEQFFGPGTRLTVL.

This chain joins TRBV9 and TRBJ1-1, with no clear D. CDR1 SGDLS and CDR2 YYNGEE come from the germline V gene. V was shortened by 6 bases and J by 1 base, with 13 bases between the two germline ends. The CDR3 covers 14 residues. The CDR3 DNA follows: TGTGCCAGCACCCCAGGACTCACGAACACTGAAGCTTTCTTT. Amino acid sequence: CASTPGLTNTEAFF.

The chain joins TRBV6-5 to TRBJ1-2, with 7 bases lining up with TRBD1. The length of the CDR3 is 14 residues. V lost 2 bases to trimming and J lost 4 bases; unmatched junction nucleotides: 4. Germline CDR1 is MNHEY and CDR2 is SVGAGI. The CDR3 DNA reads TGTGCCAGCAGTTACACCCGGGACAGCTATGGCTACACCTTC. As protein: CASSYTRDSYGYTF.

This clone was observed a few times. The rearrangement links TRBV30 to TRBJ1-5; TRBD1 is a possible D gene (6 bases). Germline loops: CDR1 GTSNPN, CDR2 SVGIG (reference sequence). Trimming pared 1 base from V and 7 bases from J, leaving 11 bases between. CDR3 length: 13 amino acids. The CDR3 here is CAWSGQGSQPQHF. In DNA form, the CDR3 reads TGTGCCTGGAGTGGGCAGGGGTCACAGCCCCAGCATTTT.

This clone was detected only a few times. The chain couples TRBV9 to TRBJ2-7, with D possibly being TRBD2 (5 bases). The V gene lost 2 bases and the J gene lost 9 bases, with 15 bases spanning the gap. The CDR3 runs to 13 residues. CDR1 is SGDLS and CDR2 is YYNGEE in the germline V gene. The CDR3 loop reads CASSVGPGMGQYF. The CDR3 bases are TGTGCCAGCAGCGTGGGCCCCGGGATGGGGCAGTACTTC.

This clone was seen a single time. The chain has TRBV7-2 and TRBJ2-3, with 12 bases identical to TRBD2. Trimming took 4 bases from V and 2 from J; bases not matched to a gene: 4. The CDR3 length is 16 residues. Germline loops: CDR1 SGHTA, CDR2 FQGNSA. The DNA of the CDR3 is TGTGCCAGCAGCTCATGGACTAGCGGGGACACAGATACGCAGTATTTT. Translating it yields CASSSWTSGDTDTQYF. Variable domain in full (rest from reference TRBV7-2 and TRBJ2-3): GAGVSQSPSNKVTEKGKDVELRCDPISGHTALYWYRQSLGQGLEFLIYFQGNSAPDKSGLPSDRFSAERTGGSVSTLTIQRTQQEDSAVYLCASSSWTSGDTDTQYFGPGTRLTVL.

The chain is built from TRBV13 and TRBJ1-1; 8 nucleotides line up with TRBD1. J lost 3 bases, V lost 5 bases, and 8 bases had no gene match. The CDR3 covers 15 residues. Looked up from germline, CDR1 is PRHDT and CDR2 is FYEKMQ (reference sequence). For the CDR3, the DNA is TGTGCCAGCAGCCCTCACAGGGGGAGGGACACTGAAGCTTTCTTT. It translates to CASSPHRGRDTEAFF. Together with reference TRBV13 and TRBJ1-1, the CDR3 gives the full variable domain: AAGVIQSPRHLIKEKRETATLKCYPIPRHDTVYWYQQGPGQDPQFLISFYEKMQSDKGSIPDRFSAQQFSDYHSELNMSSLELGDSALYFCASSPHRGRDTEAFFGQGTRLTVV.

The V gene is TRBV7-8, the J gene TRBJ1-6, with 7 bases identical to TRBD1. Looked up from germline, CDR1 is SGHVS and CDR2 is FQNEAQ. V dropped 1 base and J dropped 7; count of bases not matched to a gene: 4. This CDR3 region has 15 residues. CDR3 sequence reads: CASSLDRQGNSPLHF. Here the CDR3 DNA reads TGTGCCAGCAGCTTAGACCGACAGGGAAATTCACCCCTCCACTTT.

This clone was seen a few times. V gene TRBV18 combines with J gene TRBJ1-1, with D unclear. Germline values: CDR1 KGHSH, CDR2 LQKENI. Trimming shortened V by 2 bases and J by 5 bases, and 12 bases separated the two germline ends. The CDR3 covers 14 residues. CDR3 protein: CASSPASGGTEAFF. CDR3 DNA: TGTGCCAGCTCACCAGCATCGGGAGGGACTGAAGCTTTCTTT.

The chain recombines TRBV7-2 with TRBJ2-5, with D maybe TRBD2 (6 bases). This CDR3 spans 15 amino acids. V dropped 1 base and J dropped 5 bases, with 14 bases sitting between them. Looked up from germline, CDR1 is SGHTA and CDR2 is FQGNSA. CDR3 coding DNA: TGTGCCAGCAGCTTAGAGATGGCGGGGCGGGAGACCCAGTACTTC. It translates to CASSLEMAGRETQYF.